These 3 T cell receptor beta chains share one sample of origin, sequenced in a study of cytomegalovirus exposure and HLA in healthy donors. Produced via immunoSEQ multiplex PCR; TCRdb's table is partial and in-frame only. The sample has more than 140,000 clones, roughly 89% seen once; the top ten hold about 3.5%. Sequencing was carried out using PBMCs. Source of these receptors: a woman younger than 30 in good health and CMV-seropositive.

V usage is TRBV6-1 and J usage is TRBJ2-1; 8 bases align to TRBD2. Per the germline V gene, CDR1 is MNHNS and CDR2 is SASEGT. The ends lost 1 base at V and 14 bases at J; junction bases unmatched: 7. The CDR3 has 13 amino acids. CDR3 coding DNA: TGTGCCAGCAGTGAAGACCGTAGCGGGAAGGAGTTCTTC. It encodes CASSEDRSGKEFF.

The sample holds a few counts of this clone. The chain has TRBV28 and TRBJ1-5; a possible D gene is TRBD1 (5 bases). Trimming removed 10 bases at V and 2 bases at J, with 12 bases between. The CDR3 extends over 13 amino acids. Germline assignment: CDR1 MDHEN and CDR2 SYDVKM. The CDR3 region has the DNA TGTGCCACAGGATCGGGGGGCAATCAGCCCCAGCATTTT. Its protein product is CATGSGGNQPQHF.

The J gene is TRBJ2-7, the V gene TRBV11-2; 7 bases match TRBD1. J was trimmed by 7 bases and V by 3 bases; bases with no gene match: 12. The CDR3 totals 15 residues. Germline values: CDR1 SGHAT, CDR2 FQNNGV. In nucleotides, the CDR3 is TGTGCCAGCAGCTTGAACCTGGACAGGACGGGGGAGCAGTACTTC. Protein: CASSLNLDRTGEQYF.